The 3 T cell receptor beta chains below were found in one sample sequenced in a study of CD8+ T cells in alopecia areata. The treatment is: oral pan-JAK inhibitor, 5-10 mg twice daily. RNA extraction was followed by reverse transcription into cDNA, which acted as the sequencing template. This table comes from immunoSEQ multiplex PCR, and its TCRdb copy is limited to in-frame clones, with some not included. The sample holds about 200,000 clones, roughly 60% seen once. The sample here was CD4+ T cells sorted from blood, taken at week 24, from a patient treated with tofacitinib. The receptors shown here come from a human donor with alopecia areata.

The rearrangement links TRBV27 to TRBJ1-2, with 8 bases aligning to TRBD1. With 10 bases clipped from V and 6 bases from J, the junction kept 10 bases outside the gene matches. The CDR3 spans 13 residues. The germline V gene has CDR1 MNHEY and CDR2 SMNVEV (reference sequence). CDR3 in amino acids: CATTRTGMDGYTF. CDR3 bases: TGTGCCACCACACGGACAGGGATGGATGGCTACACCTTC.

The V gene is TRBV29-1, the J gene TRBJ2-4; D is unresolved. The CDR3 has 15 residues. The germline CDR1 and CDR2 sequences are SQVTM and ANQGSEA. Between the trimmed V and J ends, which lost 1 base and 0 bases, there was a span of 10 bases. The DNA of the CDR3 is TGCAGCGTTGAAGTGAAATTACTAGCCAAAAACATTCAGTACTTC. As protein: CSVEVKLLAKNIQYF.

The V and J genes are TRBV30 and TRBJ2-7, with 7 positions matching TRBD1. Looked up from germline, CDR1 is GTSNPN and CDR2 is SVGIG (reference sequence). V trimming: 1 base; J trimming: 1 base; junction bases outside the gene matches: 1. The CDR3 has 13 amino acids. The CDR3 DNA follows: TGTGCCTGGAGTGCGGGACAGTCCTACGAGCAGTACTTC. As protein: CAWSAGQSYEQYF.